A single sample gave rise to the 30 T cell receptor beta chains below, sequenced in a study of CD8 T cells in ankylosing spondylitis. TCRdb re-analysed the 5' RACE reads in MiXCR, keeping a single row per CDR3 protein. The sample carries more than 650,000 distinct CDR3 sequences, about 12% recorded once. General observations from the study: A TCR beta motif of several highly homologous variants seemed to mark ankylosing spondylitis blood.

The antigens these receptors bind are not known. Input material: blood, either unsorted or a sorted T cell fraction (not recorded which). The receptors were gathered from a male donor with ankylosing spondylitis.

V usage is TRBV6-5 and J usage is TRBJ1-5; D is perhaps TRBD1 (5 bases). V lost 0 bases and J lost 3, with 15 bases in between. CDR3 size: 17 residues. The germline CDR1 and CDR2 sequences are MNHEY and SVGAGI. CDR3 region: CASSYSLGAGTNQPQHF. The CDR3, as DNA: TGTGCCAGCAGTTACTCGCTCGGGGCAGGTACCAATCAGCCCCAGCATTTT.

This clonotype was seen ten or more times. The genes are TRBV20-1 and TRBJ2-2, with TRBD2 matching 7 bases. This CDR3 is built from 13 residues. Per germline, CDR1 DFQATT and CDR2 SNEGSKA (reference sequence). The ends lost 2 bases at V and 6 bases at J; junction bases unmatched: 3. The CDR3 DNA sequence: TGCAGTGCTAGAACGACTAGCCCCGGGGAGCTGTTTTTT. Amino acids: CSARTTSPGELFF.

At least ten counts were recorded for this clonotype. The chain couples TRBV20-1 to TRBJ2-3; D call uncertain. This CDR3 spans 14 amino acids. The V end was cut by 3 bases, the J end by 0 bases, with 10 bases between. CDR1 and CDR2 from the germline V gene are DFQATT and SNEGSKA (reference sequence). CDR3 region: CSASLPYSTDTQYF. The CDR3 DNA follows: TGCAGTGCTAGTCTGCCCTATAGCACAGATACGCAGTATTTT.

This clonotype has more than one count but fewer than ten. The DNA of the CDR3 is TGTGCCAGTAATGCAGGGGACAATGAGCAGTTCTTC. Encoded protein: CASNAGDNEQFF. V gene TRBV19 combines with J gene TRBJ2-1, with a weak D call TRBD1 (6 bases). From germline, CDR1 is LNHDA and CDR2 SQIVND (reference sequence). CDR3 size: 12 residues. V dropped 7 bases and J dropped 5 bases, with 9 bases sitting between them.

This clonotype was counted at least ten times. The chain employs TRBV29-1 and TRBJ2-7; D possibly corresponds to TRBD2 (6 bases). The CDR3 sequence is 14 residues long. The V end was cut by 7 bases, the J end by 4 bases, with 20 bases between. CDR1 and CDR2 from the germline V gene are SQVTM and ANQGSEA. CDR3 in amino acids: CSARLPGGIYEQYF. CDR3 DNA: TGCAGCGCCCGCCTACCCGGAGGGATATACGAGCAGTACTTC.

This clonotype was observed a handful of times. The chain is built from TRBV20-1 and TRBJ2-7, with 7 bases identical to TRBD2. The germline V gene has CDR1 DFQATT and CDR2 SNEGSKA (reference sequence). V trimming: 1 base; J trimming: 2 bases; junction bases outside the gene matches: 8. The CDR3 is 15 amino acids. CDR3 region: CSARGGPGGAYEQYF. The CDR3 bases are TGCAGTGCTAGAGGAGGACCGGGGGGAGCCTACGAGCAGTACTTC.

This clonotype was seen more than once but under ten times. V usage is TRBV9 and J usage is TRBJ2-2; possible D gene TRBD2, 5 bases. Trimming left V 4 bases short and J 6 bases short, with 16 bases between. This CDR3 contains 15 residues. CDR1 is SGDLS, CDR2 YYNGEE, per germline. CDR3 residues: CASSPREGSAGELFF. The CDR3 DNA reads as TGTGCCAGCAGCCCCCGAGAGGGATCTGCCGGGGAGCTGTTTTTT. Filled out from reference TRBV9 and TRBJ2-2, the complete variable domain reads DSGVTQTPKHLITATGQRVTLRCSPRSGDLSVYWYQQSLDQGLQFLIQYYNGEERAKGNILERFSAQQFPDLHSELNLSSLELGDSALYFCASSPREGSAGELFFGEGSRLTVL.

The CDR3 sequence: CASSLVAPREQYF. DNA for the CDR3: TGTGCCAGCAGCTTAGTGGCACCTCGCGAGCAGTACTTC. V gene TRBV7-9 combines with J gene TRBJ2-7, with unresolved D. Trimming left V 1 base short and J 6 bases short, with 10 bases between. The CDR3 spans 13 residues. Germline assignment: CDR1 SEHNR and CDR2 FQNEAQ (reference sequence).

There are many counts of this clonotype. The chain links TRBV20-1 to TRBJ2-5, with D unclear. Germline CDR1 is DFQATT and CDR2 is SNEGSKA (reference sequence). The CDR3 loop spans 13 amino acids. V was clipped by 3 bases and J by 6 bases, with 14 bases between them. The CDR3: CSASLGQIKTQYF. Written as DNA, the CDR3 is TGCAGTGCTAGTCTAGGTCAGATTAAGACCCAGTACTTC.

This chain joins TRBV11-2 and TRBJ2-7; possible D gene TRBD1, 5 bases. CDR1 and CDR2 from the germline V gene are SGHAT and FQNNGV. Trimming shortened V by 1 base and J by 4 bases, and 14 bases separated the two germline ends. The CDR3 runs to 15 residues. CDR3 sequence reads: CASSLASGIPYEQYF. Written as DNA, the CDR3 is TGTGCCAGCAGCTTAGCGTCAGGGATTCCTTACGAGCAGTACTTC.

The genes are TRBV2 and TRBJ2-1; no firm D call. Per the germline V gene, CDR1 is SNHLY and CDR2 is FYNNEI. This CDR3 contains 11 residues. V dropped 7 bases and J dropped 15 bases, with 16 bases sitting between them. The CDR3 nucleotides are TGTGCCAGCAATGACTTTGGGCCTTGGTTCTTC. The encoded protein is CASNDFGPWFF.

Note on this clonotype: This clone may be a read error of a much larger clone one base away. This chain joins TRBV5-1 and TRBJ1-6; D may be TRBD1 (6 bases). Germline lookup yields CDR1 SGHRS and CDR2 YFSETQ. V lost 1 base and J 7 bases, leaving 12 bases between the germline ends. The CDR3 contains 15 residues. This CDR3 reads CASSLTVGTNSPLHF. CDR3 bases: TGCGCCAGCAGCTTGACGGTGGGGACAAATTCACCCCTCCACTTT.

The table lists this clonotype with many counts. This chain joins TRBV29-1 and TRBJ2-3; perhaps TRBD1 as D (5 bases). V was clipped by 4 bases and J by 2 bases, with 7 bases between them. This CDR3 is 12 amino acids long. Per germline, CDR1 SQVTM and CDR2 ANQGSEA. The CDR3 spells CSVVTATDTQYF. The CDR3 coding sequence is TGCAGCGTTGTGACAGCCACAGATACGCAGTATTTT.

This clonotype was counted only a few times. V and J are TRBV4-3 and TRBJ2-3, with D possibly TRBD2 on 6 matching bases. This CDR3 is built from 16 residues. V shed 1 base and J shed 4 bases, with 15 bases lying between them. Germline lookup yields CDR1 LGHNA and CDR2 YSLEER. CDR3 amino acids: CASSQAPRESSDTQYF. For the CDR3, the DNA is TGCGCCAGCAGCCAAGCCCCCCGGGAGTCTTCAGATACGCAGTATTTT.

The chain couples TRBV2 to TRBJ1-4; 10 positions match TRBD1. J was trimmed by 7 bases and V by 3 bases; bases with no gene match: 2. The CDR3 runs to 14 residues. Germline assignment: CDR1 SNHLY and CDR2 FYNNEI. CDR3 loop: CASSEGQGSEKLFF. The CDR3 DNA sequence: TGTGCCAGCAGTGAGGGACAGGGGAGTGAAAAACTGTTTTTT.

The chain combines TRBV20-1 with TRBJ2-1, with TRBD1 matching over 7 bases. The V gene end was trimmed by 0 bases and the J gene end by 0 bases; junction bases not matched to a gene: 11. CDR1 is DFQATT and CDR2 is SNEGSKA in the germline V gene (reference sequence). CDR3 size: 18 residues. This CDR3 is CSARDYGLTGSSYNEQFF. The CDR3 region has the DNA TGCAGTGCTAGAGACTATGGCTTGACAGGGAGCTCCTACAATGAGCAGTTCTTC.

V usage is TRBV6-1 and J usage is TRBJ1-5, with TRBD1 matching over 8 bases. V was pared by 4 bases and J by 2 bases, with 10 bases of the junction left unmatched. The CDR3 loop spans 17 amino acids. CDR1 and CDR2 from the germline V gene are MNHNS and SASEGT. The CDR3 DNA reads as TGTGCCAGCAGTGGTACAGGGGGGGGAAGGGGCAATCAGCCCCAGCATTTT. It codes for CASSGTGGGRGNQPQHF.

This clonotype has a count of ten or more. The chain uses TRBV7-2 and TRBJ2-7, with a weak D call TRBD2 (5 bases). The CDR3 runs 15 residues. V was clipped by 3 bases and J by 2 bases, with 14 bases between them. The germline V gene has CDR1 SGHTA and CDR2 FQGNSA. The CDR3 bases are TGTGCCAGCAGCTTGAGCGTGGCGGAGGCCTACGAGCAGTACTTC. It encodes CASSLSVAEAYEQYF.

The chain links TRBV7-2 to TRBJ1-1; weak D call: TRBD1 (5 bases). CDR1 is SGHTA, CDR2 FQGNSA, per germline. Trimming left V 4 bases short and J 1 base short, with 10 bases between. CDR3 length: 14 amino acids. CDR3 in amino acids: CASSSGFTNTEAFF. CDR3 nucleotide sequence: TGTGCCAGCAGCTCAGGGTTTACGAACACTGAAGCTTTCTTT.

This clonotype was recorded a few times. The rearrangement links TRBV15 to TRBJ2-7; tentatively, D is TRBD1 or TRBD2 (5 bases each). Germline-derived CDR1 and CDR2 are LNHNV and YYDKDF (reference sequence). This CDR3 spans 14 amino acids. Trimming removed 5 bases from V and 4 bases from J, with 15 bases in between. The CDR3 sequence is CATSAGTKDYEQYF. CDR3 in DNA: TGTGCCACCAGCGCCGGGACCAAGGATTACGAGCAGTACTTC. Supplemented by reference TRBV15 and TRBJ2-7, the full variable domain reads DAMVIQNPRYQVTQFGKPVTLSCSQTLNHNVMYWYQQKSSQAPKLLFHYYDKDFNNEADTPDNFQSRRPNTSFCFLDIRSPGLGDTAMYLCATSAGTKDYEQYFGPGTRLTVT.

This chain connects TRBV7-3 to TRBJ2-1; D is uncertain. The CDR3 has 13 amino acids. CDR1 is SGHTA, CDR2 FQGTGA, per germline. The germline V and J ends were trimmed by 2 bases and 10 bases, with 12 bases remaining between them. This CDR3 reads CASSLDGRREQFF. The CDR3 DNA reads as TGTGCCAGCAGCTTAGATGGTAGGCGCGAGCAGTTCTTC. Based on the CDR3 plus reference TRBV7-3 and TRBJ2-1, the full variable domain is GAGVSQTPSNKVTEKGKYVELRCDPISGHTALYWYRQSLGQGPEFLIYFQGTGAADDSGLPNDRFFAVRPEGSVSTLKIQRTERGDSAVYLCASSLDGRREQFFGPGTRLTVL.

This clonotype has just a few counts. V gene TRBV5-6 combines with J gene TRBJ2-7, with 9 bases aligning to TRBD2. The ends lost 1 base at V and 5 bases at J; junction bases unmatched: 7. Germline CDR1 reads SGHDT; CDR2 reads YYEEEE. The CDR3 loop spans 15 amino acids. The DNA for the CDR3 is TGTGCCAGCAGCTTGCTTGCGGGAGGGAAAAACGAGCAGTACTTC. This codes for CASSLLAGGKNEQYF.

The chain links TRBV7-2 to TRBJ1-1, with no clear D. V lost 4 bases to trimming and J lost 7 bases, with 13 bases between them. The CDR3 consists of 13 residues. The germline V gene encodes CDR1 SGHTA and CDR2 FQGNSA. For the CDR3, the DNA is TGTGCCAGCAGCTCCCGCCGGGCAGATGAAGCTTTCTTT. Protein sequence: CASSSRRADEAFF.

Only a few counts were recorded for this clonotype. The CDR3, as DNA: TGCAGTGCGCCGACAGTTTATGGCTACACCTTC. Its protein product is CSAPTVYGYTF. V and J are TRBV20-1 and TRBJ1-2; a possible D gene is TRBD1 (5 bases). Germline V lookup: CDR1 DFQATT, CDR2 SNEGSKA (reference sequence). V was trimmed by 6 bases and J by 5 bases, leaving 10 bases between them. CDR3 length equals 11 residues.

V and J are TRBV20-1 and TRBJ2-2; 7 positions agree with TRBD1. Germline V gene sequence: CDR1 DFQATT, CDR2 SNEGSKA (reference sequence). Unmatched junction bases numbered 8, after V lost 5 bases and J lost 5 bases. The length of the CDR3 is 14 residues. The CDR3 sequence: CSARQGRTTGELFF. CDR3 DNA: TGCAGTGCTCGACAGGGACGTACTACCGGGGAGCTGTTTTTT.

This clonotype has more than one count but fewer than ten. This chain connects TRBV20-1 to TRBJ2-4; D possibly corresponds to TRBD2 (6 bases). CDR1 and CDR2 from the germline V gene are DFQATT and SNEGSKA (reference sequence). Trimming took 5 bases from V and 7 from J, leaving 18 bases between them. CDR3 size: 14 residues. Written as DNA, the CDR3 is TGCAGTGCTTGGGACTCTCGGTCCGGGAACATTCAGTACTTC. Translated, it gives CSAWDSRSGNIQYF.

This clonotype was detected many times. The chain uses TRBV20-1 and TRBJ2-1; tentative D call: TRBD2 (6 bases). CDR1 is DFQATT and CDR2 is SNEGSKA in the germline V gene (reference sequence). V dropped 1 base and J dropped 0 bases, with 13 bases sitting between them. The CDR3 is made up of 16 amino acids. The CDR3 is CSARGDPTSSYNEQFF. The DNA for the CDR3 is TGCAGTGCTAGAGGGGACCCGACTAGCTCCTACAATGAGCAGTTCTTC.

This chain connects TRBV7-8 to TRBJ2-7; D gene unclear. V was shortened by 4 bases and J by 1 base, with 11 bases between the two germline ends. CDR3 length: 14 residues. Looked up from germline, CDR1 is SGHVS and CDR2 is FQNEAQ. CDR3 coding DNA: TGTGCCAGCAGCTCGAATCGGGCTTCCTACGAGCAGTACTTC. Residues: CASSSNRASYEQYF. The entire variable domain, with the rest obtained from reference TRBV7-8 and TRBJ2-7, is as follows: GAGVSQSPRYKVAKRGQDVALRCDPISGHVSLFWYQQALGQGPEFLTYFQNEAQLDKSGLPSDRFFAERPEGSVSTLKIQRTQQEDSAVYLCASSSNRASYEQYFGPGTRLTVT.

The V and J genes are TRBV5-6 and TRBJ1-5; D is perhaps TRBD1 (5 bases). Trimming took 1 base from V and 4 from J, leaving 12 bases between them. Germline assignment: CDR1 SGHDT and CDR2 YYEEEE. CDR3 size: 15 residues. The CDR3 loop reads CASSLLGVKNQPQHF. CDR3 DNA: TGTGCCAGCAGCTTGTTGGGGGTAAAGAATCAGCCCCAGCATTTT.

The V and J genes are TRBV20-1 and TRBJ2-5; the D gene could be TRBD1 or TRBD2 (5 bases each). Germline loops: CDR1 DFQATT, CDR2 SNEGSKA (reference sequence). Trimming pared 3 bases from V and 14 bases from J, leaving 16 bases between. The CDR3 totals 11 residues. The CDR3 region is CSASHDRDLYF. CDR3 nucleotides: TGCAGTGCTAGCCACGACCGGGACCTATACTTC.